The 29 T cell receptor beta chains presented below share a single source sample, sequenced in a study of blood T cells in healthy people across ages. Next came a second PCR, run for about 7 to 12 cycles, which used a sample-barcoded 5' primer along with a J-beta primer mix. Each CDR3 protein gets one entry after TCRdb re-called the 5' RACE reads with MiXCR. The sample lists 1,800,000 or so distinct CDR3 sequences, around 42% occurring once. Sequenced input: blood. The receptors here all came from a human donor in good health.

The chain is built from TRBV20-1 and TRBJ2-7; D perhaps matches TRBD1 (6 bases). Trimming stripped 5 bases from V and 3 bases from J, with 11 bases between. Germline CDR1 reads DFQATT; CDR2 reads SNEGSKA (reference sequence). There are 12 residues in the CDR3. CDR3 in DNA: TGCAGTGCTCTGGAACAGGGCTACGAGCAGTACTTC. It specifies CSALEQGYEQYF.

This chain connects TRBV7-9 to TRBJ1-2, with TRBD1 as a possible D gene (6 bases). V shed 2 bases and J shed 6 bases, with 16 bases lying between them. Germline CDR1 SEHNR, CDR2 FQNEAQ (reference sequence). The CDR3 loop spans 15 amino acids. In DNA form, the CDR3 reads TGTGCCAGCAGCTTAATCCTGTCAGGGGTAGATGGCTACACCTTC. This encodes CASSLILSGVDGYTF.

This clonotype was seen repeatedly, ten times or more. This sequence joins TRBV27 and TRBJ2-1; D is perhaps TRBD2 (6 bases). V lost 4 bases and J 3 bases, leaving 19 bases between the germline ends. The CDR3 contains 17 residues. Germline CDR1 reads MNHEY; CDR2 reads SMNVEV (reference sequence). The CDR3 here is CASSSLPRRGGYNEQFF. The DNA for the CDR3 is TGTGCCAGCAGTTCCCTCCCTAGGAGGGGAGGCTACAATGAGCAGTTCTTC.

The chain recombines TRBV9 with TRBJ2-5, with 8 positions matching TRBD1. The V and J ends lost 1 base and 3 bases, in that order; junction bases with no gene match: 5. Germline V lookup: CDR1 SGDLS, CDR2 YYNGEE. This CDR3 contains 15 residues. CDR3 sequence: CASSVMGTGKETQYF. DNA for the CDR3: TGTGCCAGCAGCGTAATGGGGACAGGCAAAGAGACCCAGTACTTC.

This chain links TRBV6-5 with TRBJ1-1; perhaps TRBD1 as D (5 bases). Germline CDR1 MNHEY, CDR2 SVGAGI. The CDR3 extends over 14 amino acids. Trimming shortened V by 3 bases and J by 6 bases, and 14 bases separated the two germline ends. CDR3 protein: CASSYFSGVAEAFF. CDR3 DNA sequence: TGTGCCAGCAGTTATTTCTCGGGGGTAGCTGAAGCTTTCTTT.

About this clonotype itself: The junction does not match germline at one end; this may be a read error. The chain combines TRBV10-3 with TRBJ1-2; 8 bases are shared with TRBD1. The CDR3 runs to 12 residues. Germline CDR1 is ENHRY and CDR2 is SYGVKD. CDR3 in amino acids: CTISLTGDGYTF. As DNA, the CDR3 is TGTACCATCAGCCTGACAGGGGATGGCTACACCTTC.

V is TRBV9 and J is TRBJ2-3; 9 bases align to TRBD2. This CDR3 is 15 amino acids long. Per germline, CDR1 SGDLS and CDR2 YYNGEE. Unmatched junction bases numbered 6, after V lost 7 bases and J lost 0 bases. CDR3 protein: CASGSSGGSTDTQYF. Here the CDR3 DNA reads TGTGCCAGCGGGAGTAGCGGGGGCAGCACAGATACGCAGTATTTT.

As DNA, the CDR3 is TGCAGCGGAGGGGACAGCCAACAAGAGACCCAGTACTTC. Its translation: CSGGDSQQETQYF. The V gene is TRBV29-1, the J gene TRBJ2-5; 7 nucleotides match TRBD1. The CDR3 has 13 amino acids. The V gene end was trimmed by 7 bases and the J gene end by 2 bases; junction bases not matched to a gene: 7. Per germline, CDR1 SQVTM and CDR2 ANQGSEA.

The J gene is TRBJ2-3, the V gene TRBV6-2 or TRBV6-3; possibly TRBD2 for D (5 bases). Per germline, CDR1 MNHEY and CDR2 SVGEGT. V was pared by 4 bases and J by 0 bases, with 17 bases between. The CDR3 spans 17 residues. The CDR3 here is CASSFRGFRGSTDTQYF. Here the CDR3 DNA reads TGTGCCAGCAGTTTCCGAGGTTTTCGCGGGAGCACAGATACGCAGTATTTT.

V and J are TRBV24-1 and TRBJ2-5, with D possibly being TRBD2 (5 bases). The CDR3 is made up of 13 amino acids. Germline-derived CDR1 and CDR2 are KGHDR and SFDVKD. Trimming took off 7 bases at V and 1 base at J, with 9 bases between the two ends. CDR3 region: CATRGVFQETQYF. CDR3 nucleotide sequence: TGTGCCACCAGGGGAGTCTTCCAAGAGACCCAGTACTTC.

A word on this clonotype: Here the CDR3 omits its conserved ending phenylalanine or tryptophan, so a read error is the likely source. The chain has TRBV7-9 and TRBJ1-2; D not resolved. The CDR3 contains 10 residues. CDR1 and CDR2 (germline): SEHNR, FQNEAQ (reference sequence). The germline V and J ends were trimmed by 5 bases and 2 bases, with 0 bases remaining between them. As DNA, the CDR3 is TGTGCCAGCAGCAACTATGGCTACACCCTC. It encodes CASSNYGYTL.

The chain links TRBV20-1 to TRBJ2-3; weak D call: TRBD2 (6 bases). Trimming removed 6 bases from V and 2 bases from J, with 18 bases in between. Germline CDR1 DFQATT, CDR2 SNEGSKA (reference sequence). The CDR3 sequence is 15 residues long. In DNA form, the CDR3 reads TGCAGTGCCGCCTGGACTACCCTTATCACAGATACGCAGTATTTT. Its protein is CSAAWTTLITDTQYF.

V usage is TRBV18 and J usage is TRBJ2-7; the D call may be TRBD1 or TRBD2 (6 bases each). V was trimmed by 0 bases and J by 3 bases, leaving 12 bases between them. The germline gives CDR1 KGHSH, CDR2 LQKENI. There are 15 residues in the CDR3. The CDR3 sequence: CASSPPLGGGYEQYF. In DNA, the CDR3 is TGTGCCAGCTCACCACCCCTTGGAGGGGGCTACGAGCAGTACTTC. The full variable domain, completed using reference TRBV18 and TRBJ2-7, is NAGVMQNPRHLVRRRGQEARLRCSPMKGHSHVYWYRQLPEEGLKFMVYLQKENIIDESGMPKERFSAEFPKEGPSILRIQQVVRGDSAAYFCASSPPLGGGYEQYFGPGTRLTVT.

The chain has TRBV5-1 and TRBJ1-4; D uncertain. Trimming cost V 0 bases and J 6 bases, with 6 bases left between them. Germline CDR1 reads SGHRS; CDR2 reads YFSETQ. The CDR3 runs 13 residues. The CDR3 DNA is TGCGCCAGCAGCTTGGAGGGAGATGAAAAACTGTTTTTT. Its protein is CASSLEGDEKLFF.

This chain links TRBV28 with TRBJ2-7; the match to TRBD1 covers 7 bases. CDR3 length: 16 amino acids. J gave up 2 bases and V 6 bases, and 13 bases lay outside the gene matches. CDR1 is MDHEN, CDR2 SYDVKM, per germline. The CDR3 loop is CASRGEAGTVPYEQYF. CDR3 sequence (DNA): TGTGCCAGCAGGGGGGAAGCCGGGACAGTCCCCTACGAGCAGTACTTC.

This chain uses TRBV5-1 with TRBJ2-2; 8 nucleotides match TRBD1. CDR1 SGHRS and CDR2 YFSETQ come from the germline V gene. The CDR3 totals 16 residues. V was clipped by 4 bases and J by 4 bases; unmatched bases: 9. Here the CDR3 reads CASSIIQGALTGELFF. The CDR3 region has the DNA TGCGCCAGCAGCATAATTCAGGGGGCACTCACCGGGGAGCTGTTTTTT.

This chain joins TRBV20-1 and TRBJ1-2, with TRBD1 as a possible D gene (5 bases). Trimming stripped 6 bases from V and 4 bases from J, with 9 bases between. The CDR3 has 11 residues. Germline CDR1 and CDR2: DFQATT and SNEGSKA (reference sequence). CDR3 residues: CSAPGPYGYTF. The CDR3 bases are TGCAGTGCGCCGGGGCCCTATGGCTACACCTTC.

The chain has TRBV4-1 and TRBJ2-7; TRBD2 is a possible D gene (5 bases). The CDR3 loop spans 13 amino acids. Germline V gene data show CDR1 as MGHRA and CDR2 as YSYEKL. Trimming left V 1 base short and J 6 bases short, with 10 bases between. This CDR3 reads CASSQVGSAEQYF. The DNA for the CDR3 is TGCGCCAGCAGCCAAGTTGGTAGCGCCGAGCAGTACTTC.

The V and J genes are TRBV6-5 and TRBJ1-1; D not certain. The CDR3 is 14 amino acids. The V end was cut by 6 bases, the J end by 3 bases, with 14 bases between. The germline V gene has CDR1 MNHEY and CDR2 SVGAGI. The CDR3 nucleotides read TGTGCCAGCAGCGCCGAGATTCGGGACACTGAAGCTTTCTTT. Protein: CASSAEIRDTEAFF.

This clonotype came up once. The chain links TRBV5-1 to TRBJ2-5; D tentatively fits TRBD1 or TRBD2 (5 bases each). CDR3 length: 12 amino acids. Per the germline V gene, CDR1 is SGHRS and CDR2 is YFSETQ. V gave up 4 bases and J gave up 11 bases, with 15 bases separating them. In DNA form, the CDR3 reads TGCGCCAGCAGCAGGGACGACTACGGGCAGTACTTC. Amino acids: CASSRDDYGQYF.

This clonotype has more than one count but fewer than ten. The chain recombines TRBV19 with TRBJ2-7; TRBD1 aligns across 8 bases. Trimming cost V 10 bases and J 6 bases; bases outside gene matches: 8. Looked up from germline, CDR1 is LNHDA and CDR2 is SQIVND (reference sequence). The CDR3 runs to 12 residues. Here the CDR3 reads CATTDRAREQYF. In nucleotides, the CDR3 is TGTGCCACCACGGACAGGGCACGCGAGCAGTACTTC.

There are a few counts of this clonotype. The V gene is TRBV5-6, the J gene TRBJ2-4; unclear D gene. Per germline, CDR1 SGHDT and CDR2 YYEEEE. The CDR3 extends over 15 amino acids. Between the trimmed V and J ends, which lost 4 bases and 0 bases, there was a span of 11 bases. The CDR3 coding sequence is TGTGCCAGCAGCCAGCAAATTTTAGCCAAAAACATTCAGTACTTC. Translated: CASSQQILAKNIQYF.

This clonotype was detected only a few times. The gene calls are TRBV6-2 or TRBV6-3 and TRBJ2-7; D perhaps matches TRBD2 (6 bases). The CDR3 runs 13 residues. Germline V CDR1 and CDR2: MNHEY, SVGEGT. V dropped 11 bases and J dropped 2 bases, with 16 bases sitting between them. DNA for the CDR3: TGTGCCGGATCGTGGGGGGAGACCTACGAGCAGTACTTC. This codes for CAGSWGETYEQYF.

This chain's CDR3 is CASSISGQEETQYF. The CDR3 nucleotides are TGCGCCAGCAGCATCTCGGGGCAGGAAGAGACCCAGTACTTC. V gene TRBV5-1 combines with J gene TRBJ2-5; D might be TRBD1 or TRBD2, each matching 5 bases. Germline lookup yields CDR1 SGHRS and CDR2 YFSETQ. This CDR3 region has 14 residues. V lost 4 bases to trimming and J lost 3 bases, with 13 bases between them.

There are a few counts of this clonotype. The CDR3 region has the DNA TGCAGCGTCCTACTCCCCCTGCCCGGGGATACGCAGTATTTT. Its protein product is CSVLLPLPGDTQYF. This sequence joins TRBV29-1 and TRBJ2-3; D gene uncertain. Germline V gene lookup returns CDR1 SQVTM and CDR2 ANQGSEA. CDR3 size: 14 residues. V gave up 6 bases and J gave up 6 bases, with 19 bases separating them.

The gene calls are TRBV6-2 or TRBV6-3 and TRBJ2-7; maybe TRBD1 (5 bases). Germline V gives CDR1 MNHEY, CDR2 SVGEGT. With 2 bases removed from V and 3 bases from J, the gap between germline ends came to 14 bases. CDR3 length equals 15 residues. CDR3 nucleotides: TGTGCCAGCAGTTACGCCCAGGGTGGCCACTACGAGCAGTACTTC. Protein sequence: CASSYAQGGHYEQYF.

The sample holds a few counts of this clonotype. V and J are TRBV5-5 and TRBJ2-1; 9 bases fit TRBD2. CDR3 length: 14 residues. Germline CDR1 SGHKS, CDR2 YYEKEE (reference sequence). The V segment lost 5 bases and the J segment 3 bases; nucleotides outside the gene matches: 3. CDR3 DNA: TGTGCCAGCAGTCGCGGGGGGGGCTACAATGAGCAGTTCTTC. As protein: CASSRGGGYNEQFF.

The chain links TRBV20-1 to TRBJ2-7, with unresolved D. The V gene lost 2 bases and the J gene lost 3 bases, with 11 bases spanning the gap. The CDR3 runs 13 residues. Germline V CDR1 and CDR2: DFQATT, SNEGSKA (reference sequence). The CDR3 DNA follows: TGCAGTGCTAGATCCCCCGGCGACTACGAGCAGTACTTC. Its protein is CSARSPGDYEQYF.

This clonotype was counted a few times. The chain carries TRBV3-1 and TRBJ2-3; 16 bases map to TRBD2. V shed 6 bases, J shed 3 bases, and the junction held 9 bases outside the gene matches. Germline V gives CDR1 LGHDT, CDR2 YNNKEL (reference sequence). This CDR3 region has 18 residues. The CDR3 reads CASRAGTSGGAATDTQYF. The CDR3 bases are TGTGCCAGCAGGGCCGGGACTAGCGGGGGGGCCGCGACAGATACGCAGTATTTT.